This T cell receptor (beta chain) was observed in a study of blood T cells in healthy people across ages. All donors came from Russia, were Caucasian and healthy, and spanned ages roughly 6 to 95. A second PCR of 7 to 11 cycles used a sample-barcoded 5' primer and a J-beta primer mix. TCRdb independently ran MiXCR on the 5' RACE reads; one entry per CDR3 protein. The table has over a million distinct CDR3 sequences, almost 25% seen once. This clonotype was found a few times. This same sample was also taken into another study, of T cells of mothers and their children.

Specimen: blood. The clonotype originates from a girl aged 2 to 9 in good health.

CDR3 protein: CSVEIGLSLYGYTF. DNA for the CDR3: TGCAGCGTTGAAATAGGATTGAGCCTCTATGGCTACACCTTC. The chain employs TRBV29-1 and TRBJ1-2; D remains unclear. The ends were cut back, 2 bases at V and 4 bases at J, with 14 bases in the middle. Germline assignment: CDR1 SQVTM and CDR2 ANQGSEA. The CDR3 runs 14 residues.